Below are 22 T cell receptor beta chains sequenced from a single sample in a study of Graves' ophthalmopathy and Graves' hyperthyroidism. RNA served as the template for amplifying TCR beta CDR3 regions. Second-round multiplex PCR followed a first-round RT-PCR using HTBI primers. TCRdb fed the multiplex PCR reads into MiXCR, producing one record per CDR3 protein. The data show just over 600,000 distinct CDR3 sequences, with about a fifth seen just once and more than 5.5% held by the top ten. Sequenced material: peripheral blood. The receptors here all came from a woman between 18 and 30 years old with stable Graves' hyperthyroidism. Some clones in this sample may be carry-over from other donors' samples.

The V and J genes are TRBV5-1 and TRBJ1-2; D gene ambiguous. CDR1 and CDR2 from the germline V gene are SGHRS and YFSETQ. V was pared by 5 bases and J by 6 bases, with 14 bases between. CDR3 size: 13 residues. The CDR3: CASSPSQSDGYTF. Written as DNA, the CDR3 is TGCGCCAGCAGTCCCTCGCAGTCTGATGGCTACACCTTC.

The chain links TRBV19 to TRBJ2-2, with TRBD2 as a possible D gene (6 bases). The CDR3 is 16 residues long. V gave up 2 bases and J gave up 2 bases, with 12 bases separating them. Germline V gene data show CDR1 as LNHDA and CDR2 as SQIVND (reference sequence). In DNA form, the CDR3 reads TGTGCCAGTAGTATACGCGGGGCGGCAAACACCGGGGAGCTGTTTTTT. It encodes CASSIRGAANTGELFF.

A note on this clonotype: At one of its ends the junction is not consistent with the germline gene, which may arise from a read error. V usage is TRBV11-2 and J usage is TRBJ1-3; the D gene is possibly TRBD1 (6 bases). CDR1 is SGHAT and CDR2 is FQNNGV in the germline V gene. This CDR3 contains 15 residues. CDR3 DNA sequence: TGTGCCAGCAGCTTAGAATCAGGGGCTCGAAACACTATATATTTT. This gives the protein CASSLESGARNTIYF.

This CDR3 reads CASSPLAGNNSPLHF. As DNA, the CDR3 is TGTGCCAGCTCACCTCTAGCTGGGAATAATTCACCCCTCCACTTT. The chain carries TRBV18 and TRBJ1-6; unclear D gene. CDR3 length: 15 amino acids. V was pared by 3 bases and J by 5 bases, with 11 bases between. Germline V gives CDR1 KGHSH, CDR2 LQKENI.

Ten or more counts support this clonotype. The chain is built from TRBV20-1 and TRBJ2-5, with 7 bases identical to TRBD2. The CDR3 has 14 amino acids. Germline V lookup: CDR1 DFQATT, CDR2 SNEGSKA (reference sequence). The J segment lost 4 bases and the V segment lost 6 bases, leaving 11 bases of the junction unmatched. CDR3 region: CSAGGFGERETQYF. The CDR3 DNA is TGCAGTGCGGGGGGGTTCGGGGAGCGAGAGACCCAGTACTTC.

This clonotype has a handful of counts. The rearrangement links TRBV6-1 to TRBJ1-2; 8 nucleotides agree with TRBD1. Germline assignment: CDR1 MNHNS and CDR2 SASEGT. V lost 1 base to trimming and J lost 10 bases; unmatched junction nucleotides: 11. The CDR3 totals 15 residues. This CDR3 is CASSEGENRGKDYTF. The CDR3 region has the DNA TGTGCCAGCAGTGAAGGAGAGAACAGGGGGAAGGACTACACCTTC.

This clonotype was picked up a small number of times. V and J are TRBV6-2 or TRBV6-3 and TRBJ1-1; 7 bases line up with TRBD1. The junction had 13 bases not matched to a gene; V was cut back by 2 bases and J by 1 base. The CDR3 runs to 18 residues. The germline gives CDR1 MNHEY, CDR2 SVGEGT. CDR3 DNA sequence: TGTGCCAGCAGTTACCGTCGACAGGGCCAGACCAGGAACACTGAAGCTTTCTTT. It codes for CASSYRRQGQTRNTEAFF.

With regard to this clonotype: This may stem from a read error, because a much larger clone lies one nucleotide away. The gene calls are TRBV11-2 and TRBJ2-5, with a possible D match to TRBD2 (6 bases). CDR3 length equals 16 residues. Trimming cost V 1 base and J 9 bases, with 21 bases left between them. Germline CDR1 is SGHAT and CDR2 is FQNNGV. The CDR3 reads CASSLGQGPRGEAQYF. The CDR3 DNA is TGTGCCAGCAGCTTAGGCCAAGGGCCTCGTGGGGAGGCCCAGTACTTC.

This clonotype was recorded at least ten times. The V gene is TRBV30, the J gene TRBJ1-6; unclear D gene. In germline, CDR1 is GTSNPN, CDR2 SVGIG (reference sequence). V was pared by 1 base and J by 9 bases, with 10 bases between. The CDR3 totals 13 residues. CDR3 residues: CAWSGSPGSPLHF. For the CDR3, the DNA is TGTGCCTGGAGTGGAAGCCCGGGTTCACCCCTCCACTTT. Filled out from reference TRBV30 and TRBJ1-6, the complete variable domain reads SQTIHQWPATLVQPVGSPLSLECTVEGTSNPNLYWYRQAAGRGLQLLFYSVGIGQISSEVPQNLSASRPQDRQFILSSKKLLLSDSGFYLCAWSGSPGSPLHFGNGTRLTVT.

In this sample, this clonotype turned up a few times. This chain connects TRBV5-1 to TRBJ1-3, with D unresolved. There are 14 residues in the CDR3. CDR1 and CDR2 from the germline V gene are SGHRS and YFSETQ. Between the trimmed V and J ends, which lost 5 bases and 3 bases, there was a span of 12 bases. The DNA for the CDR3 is TGCGCCAGCAGGGGCCGGGAATTTGGAAACACCATATATTTT. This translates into CASRGREFGNTIYF.

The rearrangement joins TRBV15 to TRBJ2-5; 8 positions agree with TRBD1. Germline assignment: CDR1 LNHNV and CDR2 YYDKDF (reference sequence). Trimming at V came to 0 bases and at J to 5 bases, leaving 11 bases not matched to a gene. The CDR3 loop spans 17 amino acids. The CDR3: CATSRDLGQGGWETQYF. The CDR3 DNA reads TGTGCCACCAGCAGAGATCTCGGACAGGGAGGTTGGGAGACCCAGTACTTC. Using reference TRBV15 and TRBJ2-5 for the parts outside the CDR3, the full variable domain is DAMVIQNPRYQVTQFGKPVTLSCSQTLNHNVMYWYQQKSSQAPKLLFHYYDKDFNNEADTPDNFQSRRPNTSFCFLDIRSPGLGDTAMYLCATSRDLGQGGWETQYFGPGTRLLVL.

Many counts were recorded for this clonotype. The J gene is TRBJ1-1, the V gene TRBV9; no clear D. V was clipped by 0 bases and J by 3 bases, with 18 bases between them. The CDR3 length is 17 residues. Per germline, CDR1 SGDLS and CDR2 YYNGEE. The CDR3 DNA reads TGTGCCAGCAGCGTAGGTGGCTCTCCTCGGGGTTACACTGAAGCTTTCTTT. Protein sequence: CASSVGGSPRGYTEAFF. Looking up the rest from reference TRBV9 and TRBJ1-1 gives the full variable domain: DSGVTQTPKHLITATGQRVTLRCSPRSGDLSVYWYQQSLDQGLQFLIQYYNGEERAKGNILERFSAQQFPDLHSELNLSSLELGDSALYFCASSVGGSPRGYTEAFFGQGTRLTVV.

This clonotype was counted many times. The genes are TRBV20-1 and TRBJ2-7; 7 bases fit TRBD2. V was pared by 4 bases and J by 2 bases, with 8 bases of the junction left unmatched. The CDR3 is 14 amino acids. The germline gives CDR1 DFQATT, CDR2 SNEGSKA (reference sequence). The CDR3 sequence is CSAKESGGAYEQYF. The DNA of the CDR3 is TGCAGTGCTAAAGAATCTGGGGGGGCCTACGAGCAGTACTTC.

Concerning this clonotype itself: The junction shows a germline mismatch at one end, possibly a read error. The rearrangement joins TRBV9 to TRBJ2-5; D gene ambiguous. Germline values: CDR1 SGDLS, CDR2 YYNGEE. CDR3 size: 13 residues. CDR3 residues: CASSVGMEETRYF. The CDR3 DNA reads TGTGCCAGCAGCGTAGGCATGGAAGAGACCCGGTACTTC.

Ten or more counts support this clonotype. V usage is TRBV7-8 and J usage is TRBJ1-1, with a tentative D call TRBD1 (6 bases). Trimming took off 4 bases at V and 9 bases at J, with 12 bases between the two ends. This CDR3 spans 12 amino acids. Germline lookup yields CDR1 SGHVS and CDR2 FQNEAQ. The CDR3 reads CASSSDTGKAFF. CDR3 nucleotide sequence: TGTGCCAGCAGCTCCGACACAGGGAAAGCTTTCTTT.

The CDR3 DNA is TGTGCCAGCAGCCCCCCCGCAGGGGGGGCGATGAACACTGAAGCTTTCTTT. Amino acid sequence: CASSPPAGGAMNTEAFF. This sequence joins TRBV5-6 and TRBJ1-1; 7 bases agree with TRBD1. CDR3 size: 17 residues. Germline V gives CDR1 SGHDT, CDR2 YYEEEE. Germline trimming cut 4 bases from V and 0 bases from J; bases unmatched to any gene: 12.

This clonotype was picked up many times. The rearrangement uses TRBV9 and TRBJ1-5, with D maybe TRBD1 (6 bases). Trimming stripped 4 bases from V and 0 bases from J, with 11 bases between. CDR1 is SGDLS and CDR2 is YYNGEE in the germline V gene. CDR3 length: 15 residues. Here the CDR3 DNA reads TGTGCCAGCAGCAAGACAGGCTATAGCAATCAGCCCCAGCATTTT. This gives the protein CASSKTGYSNQPQHF. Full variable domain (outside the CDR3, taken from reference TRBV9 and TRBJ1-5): DSGVTQTPKHLITATGQRVTLRCSPRSGDLSVYWYQQSLDQGLQFLIQYYNGEERAKGNILERFSAQQFPDLHSELNLSSLELGDSALYFCASSKTGYSNQPQHFGDGTRLSIL.

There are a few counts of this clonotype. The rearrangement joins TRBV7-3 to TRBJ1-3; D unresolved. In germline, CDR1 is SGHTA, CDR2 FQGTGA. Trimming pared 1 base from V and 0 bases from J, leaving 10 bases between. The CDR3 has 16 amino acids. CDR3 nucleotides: TGTGCCAGCAGCTTAAGGGCGGTTGGCTCTGGAAACACCATATATTTT. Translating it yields CASSLRAVGSGNTIYF. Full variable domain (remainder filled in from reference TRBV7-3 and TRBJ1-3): GAGVSQTPSNKVTEKGKYVELRCDPISGHTALYWYRQSLGQGPEFLIYFQGTGAADDSGLPNDRFFAVRPEGSVSTLKIQRTERGDSAVYLCASSLRAVGSGNTIYFGEGSWLTVV.

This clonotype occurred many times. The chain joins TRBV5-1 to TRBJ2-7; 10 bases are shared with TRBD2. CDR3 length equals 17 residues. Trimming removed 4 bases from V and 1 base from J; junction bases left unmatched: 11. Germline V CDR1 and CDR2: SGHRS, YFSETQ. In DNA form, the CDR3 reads TGCGCCAGCAGCGATCCACCTCTAGCGGGAGCTTCCTACGAGCAGTACTTC. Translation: CASSDPPLAGASYEQYF. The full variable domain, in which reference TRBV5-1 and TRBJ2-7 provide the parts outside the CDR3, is KAGVTQTPRYLIKTRGQQVTLSCSPISGHRSVSWYQQTPGQGLQFLFEYFSETQRNKGNFPGRFSGRQFSNSRSEMNVSTLELGDSALYLCASSDPPLAGASYEQYFGPGTRLTVT.

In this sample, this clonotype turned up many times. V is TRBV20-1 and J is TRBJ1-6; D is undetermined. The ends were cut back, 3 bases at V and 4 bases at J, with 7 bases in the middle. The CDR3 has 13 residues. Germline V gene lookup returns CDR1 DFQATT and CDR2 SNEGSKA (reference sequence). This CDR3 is CSASPTYNSPLHF. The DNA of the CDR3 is TGCAGTGCTAGTCCTACTTATAATTCACCCCTCCACTTT.

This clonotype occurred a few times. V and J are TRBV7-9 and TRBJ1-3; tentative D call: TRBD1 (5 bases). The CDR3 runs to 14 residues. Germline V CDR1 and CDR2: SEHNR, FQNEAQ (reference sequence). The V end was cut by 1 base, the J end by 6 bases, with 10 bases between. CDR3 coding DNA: TGTGCCAGCAGCTTAGGGAGGGGCCAAAACACCATATATTTT. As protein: CASSLGRGQNTIYF.

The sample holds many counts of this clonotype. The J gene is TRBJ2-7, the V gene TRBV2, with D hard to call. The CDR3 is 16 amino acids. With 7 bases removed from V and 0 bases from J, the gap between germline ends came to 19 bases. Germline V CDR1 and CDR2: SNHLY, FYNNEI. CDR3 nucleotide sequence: TGTGCCAGCACCGAAAGGTGGCAGGCCTTCTCCTACGAGCAGTACTTC. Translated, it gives CASTERWQAFSYEQYF.